The rows below give T cell receptor beta chains drawn from one sample of a study of cytomegalovirus exposure and HLA in healthy donors. Here immunoSEQ multiplex PCR was the method, and the copy in TCRdb shows in-frame clones only, minus some. The repertoire has roughly 240,000 clones, about 83% of them found once; the top ten carry less than 3%. Input material: PBMCs. Source of these receptors: a man aged 18-30 years in good health and CMV-seronegative. Both conserved end residues are part of each CDR3. A row's size may be missing; if present it is once, few, many or a size class.

J,V,size,CDR3
TRBJ2-7,TRBV4-2,.,CASSDSLGGVEQYF
TRBJ2-4,TRBV4-3,.,CASSQGERGGANIQYF
TRBJ1-6,TRBV2,few,CASSRPTGSSYNSPLHF
TRBJ1-4,TRBV9,few,CASSVAGVNEKLFF
TRBJ2-7,TRBV29-1,.,CSVEDPNRGETYEQYF
TRBJ2-3,TRBV18,.,CASSPSQGSTDTQYF
TRBJ2-1,TRBV4-2,.,CASSQALVDGRVDNEQFF
TRBJ2-7,TRBV5-6,.,CASSPSWRESDEQYF
TRBJ2-1,TRBV9,.,CASSVVDEQFF
TRBJ2-7,TRBV18,.,CASSPNPGLAVYEQYF
TRBJ2-7,TRBV7-2,few,CASSLLGANEQYF
TRBJ1-5,TRBV30,.,CAWSVLDRDNQPQHF
TRBJ1-2,TRBV6-5,.,CASSSTPYGYTF
TRBJ2-7,TRBV5-1,.,CASSLEKWERAYEQYF
TRBJ2-7,TRBV25-1,.,CASSEGRGSSYEQYF
TRBJ2-7,TRBV5-6,.,CASSLSVIREQYF
TRBJ2-1,TRBV5-6,.,CASSLPAGANEQFF
TRBJ2-3,TRBV2,.,CASSRLAGPSSTDTQYF
TRBJ1-6,TRBV27,.,CASSFLNSPLHF
TRBJ2-3,TRBV19,.,CASSQGRLTDTQYF
TRBJ1-4,TRBV29-1,.,CSVGAEYEKLFF
TRBJ2-7,TRBV7-2,.,CASSSPGFYEQYF
TRBJ1-3,TRBV18,.,CASSQAQRNTIYF
TRBJ2-1,TRBV9,.,CASSVYGTAVNEQFF
TRBJ2-1,TRBV5-1,.,CASSLSPGGINEQFF
TRBJ2-3,TRBV7-6,.,CASSFRERLLDTQYF
TRBJ1-5,TRBV27,.,CASSPYLDRGNNQPQHF
TRBJ2-1,TRBV6-6,.,CASSWTGEQFF
TRBJ1-2,TRBV11-2,.,CASSLDLYSGYTF
TRBJ1-2,TRBV7-9,.,CASGGANYGYTF
TRBJ2-5,TRBV6-5,.,CASSYPLETQYF
TRBJ1-2,TRBV6-6,.,CASSWGGDGYTF
TRBJ2-7,TRBV30,.,CACEAGVGYEQYF
TRBJ2-7,TRBV27,.,CASNLRGLAGGLYEQYF
TRBJ1-3,TRBV4-3,few,CASSQAGTGNTIYF
TRBJ2-7,TRBV7-9,.,CASSLGPIYEQYF
TRBJ2-7,TRBV10-3,.,CAISGGSYEQYF
TRBJ2-1,TRBV27,.,CASSAGSGRASEQFF
TRBJ2-7,TRBV28,.,CASSLWQGGYEQYF
TRBJ2-7,TRBV4-3,.,CASSQDRGQPSYEQYF
TRBJ2-5,TRBV6-1,.,CASSDVGGDYQETQYF
TRBJ2-1,TRBV27,.,CASSSFEEYNEQFF
TRBJ2-7,TRBV2,.,CASSRQGHYEQYF
TRBJ1-5,TRBV10-3,.,CAISERQDGNQPQHF
TRBJ2-3,TRBV7-2,few,CASSSGTSGGAIDTQYF
TRBJ2-1,TRBV7-2,.,CASSRLGREQFF
TRBJ2-1,TRBV4-3,.,CASSQNPLAGGPLEQFF
TRBJ1-6,TRBV30,.,CAWSVRRHLWDSPLHF
TRBJ2-2,TRBV6-6,.,CASTTLGDRGSGELFF
TRBJ2-3,TRBV6-1,.,CASSTGVSGTDTQYF
TRBJ2-3,TRBV15,.,CATSRGGFTDTQYF
TRBJ2-3,TRBV5-1,.,CASSSEATSTDTQYF
TRBJ2-3,TRBV5-1,once,CASSGRDTQKDTQYF
TRBJ2-5,TRBV5-1,once,CASSLGVGAETQYF
TRBJ2-3,TRBV28,.,CASSPRGLGSTDTQYF
TRBJ1-4,TRBV29-1,.,CSVVSFGTGRNEKLFF
TRBJ1-4,TRBV5-1,.,CASSLDGARGEKLFF
TRBJ1-2,TRBV7-2,.,CASRARGAHGYTF
TRBJ2-3,TRBV19,.,CASSNTGGRTDTQYF
TRBJ2-5,TRBV4-3,.,CASSQDWQGQETQYF